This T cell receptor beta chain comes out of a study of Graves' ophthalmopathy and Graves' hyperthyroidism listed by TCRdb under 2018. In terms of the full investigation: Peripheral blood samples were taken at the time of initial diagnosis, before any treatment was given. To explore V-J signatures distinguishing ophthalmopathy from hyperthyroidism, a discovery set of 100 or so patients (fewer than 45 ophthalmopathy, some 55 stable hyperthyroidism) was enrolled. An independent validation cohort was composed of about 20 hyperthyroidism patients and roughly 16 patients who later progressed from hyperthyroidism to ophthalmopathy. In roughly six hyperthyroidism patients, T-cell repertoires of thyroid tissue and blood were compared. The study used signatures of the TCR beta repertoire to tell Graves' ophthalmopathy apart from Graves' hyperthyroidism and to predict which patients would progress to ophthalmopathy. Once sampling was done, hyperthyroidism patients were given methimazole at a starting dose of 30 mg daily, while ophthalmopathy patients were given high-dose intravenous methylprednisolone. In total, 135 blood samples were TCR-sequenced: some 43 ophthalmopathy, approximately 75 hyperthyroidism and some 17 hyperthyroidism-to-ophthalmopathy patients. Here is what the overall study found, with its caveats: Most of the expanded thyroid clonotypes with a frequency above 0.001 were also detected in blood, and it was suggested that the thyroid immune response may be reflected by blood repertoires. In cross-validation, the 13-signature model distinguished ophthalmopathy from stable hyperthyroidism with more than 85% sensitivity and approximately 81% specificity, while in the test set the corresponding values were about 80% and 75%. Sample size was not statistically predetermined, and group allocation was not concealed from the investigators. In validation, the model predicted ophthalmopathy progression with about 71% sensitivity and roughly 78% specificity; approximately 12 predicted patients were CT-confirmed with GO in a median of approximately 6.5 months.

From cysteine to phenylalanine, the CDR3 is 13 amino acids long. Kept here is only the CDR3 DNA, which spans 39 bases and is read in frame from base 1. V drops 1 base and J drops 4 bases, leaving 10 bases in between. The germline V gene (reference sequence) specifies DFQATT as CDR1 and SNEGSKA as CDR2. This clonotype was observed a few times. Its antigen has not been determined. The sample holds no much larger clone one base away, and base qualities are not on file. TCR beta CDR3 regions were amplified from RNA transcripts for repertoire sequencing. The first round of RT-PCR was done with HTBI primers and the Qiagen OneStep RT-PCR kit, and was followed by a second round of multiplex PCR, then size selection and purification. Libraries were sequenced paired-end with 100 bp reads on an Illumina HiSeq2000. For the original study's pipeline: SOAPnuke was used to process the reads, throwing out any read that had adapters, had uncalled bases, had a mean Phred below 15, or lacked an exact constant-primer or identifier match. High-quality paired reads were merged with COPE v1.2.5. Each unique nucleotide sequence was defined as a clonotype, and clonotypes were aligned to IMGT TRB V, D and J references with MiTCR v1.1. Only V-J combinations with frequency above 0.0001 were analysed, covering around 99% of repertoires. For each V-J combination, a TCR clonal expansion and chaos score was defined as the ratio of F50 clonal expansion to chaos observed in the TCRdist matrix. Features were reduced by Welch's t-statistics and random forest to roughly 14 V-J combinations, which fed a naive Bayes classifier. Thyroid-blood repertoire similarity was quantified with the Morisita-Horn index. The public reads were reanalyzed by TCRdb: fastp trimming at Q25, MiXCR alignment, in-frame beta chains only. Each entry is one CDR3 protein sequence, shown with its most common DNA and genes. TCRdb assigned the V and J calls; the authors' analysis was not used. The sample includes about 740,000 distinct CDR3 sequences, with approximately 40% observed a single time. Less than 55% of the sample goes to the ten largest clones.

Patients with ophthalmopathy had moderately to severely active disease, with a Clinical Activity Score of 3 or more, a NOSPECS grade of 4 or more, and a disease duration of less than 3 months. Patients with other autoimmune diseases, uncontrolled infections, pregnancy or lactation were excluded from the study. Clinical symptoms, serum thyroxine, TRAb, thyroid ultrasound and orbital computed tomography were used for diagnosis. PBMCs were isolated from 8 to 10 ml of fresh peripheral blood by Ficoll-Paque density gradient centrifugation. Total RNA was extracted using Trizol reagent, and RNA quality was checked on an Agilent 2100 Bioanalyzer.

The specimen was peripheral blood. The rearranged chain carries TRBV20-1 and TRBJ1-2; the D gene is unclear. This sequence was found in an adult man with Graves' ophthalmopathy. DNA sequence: TGCAGTGCTAGAGCGGCGGGATTCTATGGCTACACCTTC. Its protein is CSARAAGFYGYTF.